This T cell receptor (beta chain) was profiled in a study of CD8+ T cells in alopecia areata (dated by TCRdb to the late 2010s). About the investigation overall: The treated patients, all with moderate-to-severe alopecia areata, were enrolled in an open-label pilot trial of oral tofacitinib given at 5 to 10 mg twice daily. Patients received tofacitinib for 6 to 18 months and were then followed off drug for 6 months to check for delayed response and recurrence. Scalp tissue and sorted CD4+ and CD8+ peripheral blood T cells from patchy and totalis/universalis alopecia areata patients and from healthy controls were covered by human TCRbeta sequencing. Biopsies were taken from tofacitinib-treated patients at baseline and at 4 and 24 weeks of treatment, and a later scalp biopsy was taken in several of the tofacitinib-treated patients. RNA was extracted with the PAXgene miRNA kit for fixed scalp, the miRNeasy kit for PBMCs, and the RNeasy kit for mouse skin. High-throughput TCRbeta sequencing was used to examine T cell clonal expansion in alopecia areata in both the C3H/HeJ mouse model and human patients. Scalp clonality was compared among normal scalp (n=4), patchy alopecia areata scalp (n=8), and alopecia totalis/universalis scalp (n=8). Disease severity in treated patients was measured with the SALT score, which quantifies the percentage of affected scalp surface area. TCRbeta CDR3 regions were amplified by immunoSEQ multiplex PCR using 35 Vbeta forward and 13 Jbeta reverse primers. Study-level results and caveats: Lesional scalp, especially in alopecia totalis/universalis, showed higher clonality and more expanded CD8+ clones than normal scalp, suggesting antigenic drive. Unlike mouse skin, where gammadelta T cells dominate, normal human skin contains resident alphabeta T cells that get sequenced too, which complicates analysis of the scalp TCR repertoire. Many expanded lesional clones were found to persist in scalp and blood during tofacitinib treatment, and relapse after treatment cessation may be partly explained by this persistence. Compared with mice, TCR sequences shared between patients were less clear, possibly partly because of HLA diversity across the patient population. Scalp clonality and the number of expanded CD8+ clones among the top 100 scalp clones were significantly decreased by tofacitinib. Because the treated cohort was small and had only one nonresponder, larger studies are needed to examine links between baseline CD8+ expansion and response.

This specimen's time point label, per the study, means: about 4 weeks on oral tofacitinib. Per the publication, the treatment or condition label means: oral pan-JAK inhibitor, 5-10 mg twice daily. From alopecia areata patients, peripheral blood was collected along with lesional scalp punch biopsies. PBMCs were separated by density centrifugation and stained for CD3, CD4 and CD8, after which CD4+ and CD8+ T cells were sorted on a FACSAria. Concerning this clone: No antigen is known for it. Base qualities are not at hand, and no much larger clone is one base apart.

From a lookup of the germline V gene (reference sequence), CDR1 and CDR2 are SEHNR and FQNEAQ. Trimming at the junction amounts to 4 bases on V and 4 bases on J, and the germline ends lie 14 bases apart. From its cysteine to its phenylalanine, the CDR3 spans 14 amino acids. Left in the record is the CDR3 DNA by itself, 42 bases read in frame from the first base. Receptor amplification or capture employed the immunoSEQ multiplex PCR assay. RNA was extracted from all samples and reverse transcribed into cDNA, which served as template for TCR sequencing. SuperScript III was used for first-strand cDNA synthesis, primed with a 2:1 mix of oligo-dT and random hexamers. A synthetic immune receptor repertoire was used to gauge amplification bias, and whatever bias remained was removed computationally. Regarding the original processing steps: Raw reads were preprocessed for error removal, and CDR3 was defined according to IMGT conventions as running from the conserved cysteine to phenylalanine. Clonality was computed by normalizing Shannon entropy by log2 of the number of productive unique TCRs and subtracting the result from 1. CD4 or CD8 identity of scalp clones was inferred by cross-referencing scalp TCRbeta sequences with sorted blood CD4 and CD8 repertoires. Held by TCRdb, this immuneACCESS table contains in-frame sequences only and omits some clones. Under half of the omission traces to an unresolved V gene where checked; the cause of the rest is unknown. V and J calls and clone size are copied from that table; D and trimming were computed from the DNA. In all, the sample holds 110,000 or so clones, and 58% of those were seen once. The ten largest clonotypes hold about 31% of the sample.

The sample in question was CD8+ T cells sorted from blood, obtained at week 4, from a patient treated with tofacitinib. The clonotype was recovered from a human donor with alopecia areata. In this chain, TRBV7-9 is recombined with TRBJ2-7, with a tentative D gene TRBD2 over 6 matching bases. The CDR3 reads CASSSEEEGYEQYF. The DNA sequence reads TGTGCCAGCAGCTCCGAAGAGGAGGGGTACGAGCAGTACTTC.